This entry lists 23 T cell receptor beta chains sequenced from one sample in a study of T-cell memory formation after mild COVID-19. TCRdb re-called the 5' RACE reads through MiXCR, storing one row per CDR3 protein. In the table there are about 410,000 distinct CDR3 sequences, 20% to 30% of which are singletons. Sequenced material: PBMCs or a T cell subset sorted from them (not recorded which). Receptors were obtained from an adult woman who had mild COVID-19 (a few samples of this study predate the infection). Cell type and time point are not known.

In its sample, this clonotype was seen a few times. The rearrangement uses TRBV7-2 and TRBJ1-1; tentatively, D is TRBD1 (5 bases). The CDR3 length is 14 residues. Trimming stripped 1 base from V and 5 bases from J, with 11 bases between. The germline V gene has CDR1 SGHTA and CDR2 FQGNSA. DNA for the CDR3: TGTGCCAGCAGCTTAGTTAGGTCAGGGACTGAAGCTTTCTTT. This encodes CASSLVRSGTEAFF.

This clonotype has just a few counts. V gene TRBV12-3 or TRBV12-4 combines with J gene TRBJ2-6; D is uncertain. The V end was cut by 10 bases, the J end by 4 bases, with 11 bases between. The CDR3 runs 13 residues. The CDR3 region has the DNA TGTGCCACCCGCCGTCTCGGGGCCAACGTCCTGACTTTC. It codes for CATRRLGANVLTF.

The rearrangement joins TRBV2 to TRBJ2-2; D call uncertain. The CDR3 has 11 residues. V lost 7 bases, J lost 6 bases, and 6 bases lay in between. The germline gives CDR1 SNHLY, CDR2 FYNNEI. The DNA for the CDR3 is TGTGCCAGCATCTTTTCCGGGGAGCTGTTTTTT. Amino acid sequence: CASIFSGELFF.

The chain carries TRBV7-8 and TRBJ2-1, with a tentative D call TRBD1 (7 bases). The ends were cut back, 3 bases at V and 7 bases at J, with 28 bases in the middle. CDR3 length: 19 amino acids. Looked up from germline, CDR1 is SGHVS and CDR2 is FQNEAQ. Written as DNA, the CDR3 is TGTGCCAGCAGCTTCCGCGGGATCGCCCGGGACAGCCAGGGGAATGAGCAGTTCTTC. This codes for CASSFRGIARDSQGNEQFF.

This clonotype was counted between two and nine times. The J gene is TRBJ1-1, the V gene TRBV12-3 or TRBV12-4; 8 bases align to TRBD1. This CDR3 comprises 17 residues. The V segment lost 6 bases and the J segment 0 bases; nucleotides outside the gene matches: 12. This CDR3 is CASRPDRGTGMNTEAFF. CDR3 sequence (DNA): TGTGCCAGCAGACCCGATCGGGGGACAGGAATGAACACTGAAGCTTTCTTT.

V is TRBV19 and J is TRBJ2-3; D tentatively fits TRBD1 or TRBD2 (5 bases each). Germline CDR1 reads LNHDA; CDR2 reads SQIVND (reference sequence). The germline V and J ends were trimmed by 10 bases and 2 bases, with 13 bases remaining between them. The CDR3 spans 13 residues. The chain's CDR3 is CATRGAVTDTQYF. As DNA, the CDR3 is TGTGCCACAAGGGGAGCGGTCACAGATACGCAGTATTTT.

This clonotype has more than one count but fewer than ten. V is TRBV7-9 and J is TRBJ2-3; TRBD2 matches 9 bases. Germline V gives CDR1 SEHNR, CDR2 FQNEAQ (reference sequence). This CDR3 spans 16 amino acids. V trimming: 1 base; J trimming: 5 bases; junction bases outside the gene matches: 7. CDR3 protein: CASSLGSSGVGDTQYF. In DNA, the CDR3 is TGTGCCAGCAGCTTAGGGTCTAGCGGGGTTGGAGATACGCAGTATTTT.

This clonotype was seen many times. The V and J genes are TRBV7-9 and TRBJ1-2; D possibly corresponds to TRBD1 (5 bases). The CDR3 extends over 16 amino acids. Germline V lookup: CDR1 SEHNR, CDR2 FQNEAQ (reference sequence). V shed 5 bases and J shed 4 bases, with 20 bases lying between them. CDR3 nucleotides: TGTGCCAGCAGCAAACTTGCAGGGCAAGAATTCTATGGCTACACCTTC. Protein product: CASSKLAGQEFYGYTF.

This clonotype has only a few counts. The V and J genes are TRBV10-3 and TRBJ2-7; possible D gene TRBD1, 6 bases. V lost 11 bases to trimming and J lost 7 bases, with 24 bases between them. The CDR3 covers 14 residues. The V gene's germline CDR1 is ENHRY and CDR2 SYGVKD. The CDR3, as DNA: TGTGCCTCCAAAAAGGGGCAGGGGAGTTATGAGCAGTACTTC. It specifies CASKKGQGSYEQYF.

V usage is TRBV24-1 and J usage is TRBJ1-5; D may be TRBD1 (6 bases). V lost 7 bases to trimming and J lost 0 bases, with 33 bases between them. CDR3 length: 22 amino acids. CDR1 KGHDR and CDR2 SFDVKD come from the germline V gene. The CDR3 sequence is CATRKQGPVVLVLRHSNQPQHF. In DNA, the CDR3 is TGTGCCACCAGGAAACAGGGCCCGGTTGTTCTAGTTCTCAGACATAGCAATCAGCCCCAGCATTTT.

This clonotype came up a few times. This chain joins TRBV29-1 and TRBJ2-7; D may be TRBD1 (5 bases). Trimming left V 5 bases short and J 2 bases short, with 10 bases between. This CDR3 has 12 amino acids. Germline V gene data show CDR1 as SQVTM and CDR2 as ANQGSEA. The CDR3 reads CSVIWGPYEQYF. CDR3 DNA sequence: TGCAGCGTTATATGGGGCCCCTACGAGCAGTACTTC.

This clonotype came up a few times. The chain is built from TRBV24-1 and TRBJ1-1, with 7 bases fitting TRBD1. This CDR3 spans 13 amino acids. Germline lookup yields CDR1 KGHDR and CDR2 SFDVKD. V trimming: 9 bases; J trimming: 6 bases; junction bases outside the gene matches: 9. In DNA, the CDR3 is TGTGCCACCGCGGAGGGGGCGGGGGCTGAAGCTTTCTTT. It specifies CATAEGAGAEAFF.

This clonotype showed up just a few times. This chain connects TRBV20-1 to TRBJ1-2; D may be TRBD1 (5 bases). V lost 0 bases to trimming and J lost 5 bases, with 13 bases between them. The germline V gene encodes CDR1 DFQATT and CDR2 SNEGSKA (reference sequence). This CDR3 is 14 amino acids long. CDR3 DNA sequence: TGCAGTGCTAGAGATCGTAGGGGAGGTTATGGCTACACCTTC. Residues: CSARDRRGGYGYTF.

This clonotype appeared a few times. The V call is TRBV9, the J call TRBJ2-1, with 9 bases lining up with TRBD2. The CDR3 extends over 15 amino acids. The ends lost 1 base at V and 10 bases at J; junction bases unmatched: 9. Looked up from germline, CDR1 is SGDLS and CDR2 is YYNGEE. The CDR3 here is CASSVTAGGHQEQFF. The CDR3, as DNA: TGTGCCAGCAGCGTAACGGCGGGAGGGCATCAGGAGCAGTTCTTC. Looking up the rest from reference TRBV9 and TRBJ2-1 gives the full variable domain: DSGVTQTPKHLITATGQRVTLRCSPRSGDLSVYWYQQSLDQGLQFLIQYYNGEERAKGNILERFSAQQFPDLHSELNLSSLELGDSALYFCASSVTAGGHQEQFFGPGTRLTVL.

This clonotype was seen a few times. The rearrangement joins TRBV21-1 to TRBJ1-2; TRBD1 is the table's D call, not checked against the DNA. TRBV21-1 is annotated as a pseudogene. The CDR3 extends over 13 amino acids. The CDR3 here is CASSKGVYYGYTF. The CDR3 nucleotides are TGTGCCAGCAGCAAGGGGGTATACTATGGCTACACCTTC.

CDR3 bases: TGTGCCAGCAGTTTTGGGGTGACGCAGTTCTTC. It yields the protein CASSFGVTQFF. This rearrangement joins TRBV12-3 or TRBV12-4 to TRBJ2-1, with unresolved D. The germline V and J ends were trimmed by 3 bases and 12 bases, with 9 bases remaining between them. The CDR3 loop spans 11 amino acids.

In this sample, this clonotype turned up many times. In DNA, the CDR3 is TGTGCCAGCAGCTTATCCGGGGAGCTGTTTTTT. It encodes CASSLSGELFF. This chain connects TRBV12-3 or TRBV12-4 to TRBJ2-2; no reliable D call. Trimming removed 6 bases at V and 6 bases at J, with 5 bases between. This CDR3 region has 11 residues.

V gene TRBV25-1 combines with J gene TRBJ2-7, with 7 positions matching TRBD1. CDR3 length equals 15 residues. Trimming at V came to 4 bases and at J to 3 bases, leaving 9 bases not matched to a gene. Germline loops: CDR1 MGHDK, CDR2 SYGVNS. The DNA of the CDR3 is TGTGCCAGCAGTGCATCGGGACAGCCCTTCTACGAGCAGTACTTC. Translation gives CASSASGQPFYEQYF.

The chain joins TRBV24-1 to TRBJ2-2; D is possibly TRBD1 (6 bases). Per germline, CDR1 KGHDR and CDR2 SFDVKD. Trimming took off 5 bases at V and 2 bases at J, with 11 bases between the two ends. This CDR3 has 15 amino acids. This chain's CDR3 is CATSAGTINTGELFF. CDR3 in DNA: TGTGCCACCAGTGCCGGGACAATAAACACCGGGGAGCTGTTTTTT.

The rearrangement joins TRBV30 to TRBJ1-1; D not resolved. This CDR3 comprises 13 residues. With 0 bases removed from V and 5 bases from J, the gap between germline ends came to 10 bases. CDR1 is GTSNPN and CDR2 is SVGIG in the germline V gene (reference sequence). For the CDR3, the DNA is TGTGCCTGGAGTGTACTCCTTGTAACTGAAGCTTTCTTT. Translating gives CAWSVLLVTEAFF.

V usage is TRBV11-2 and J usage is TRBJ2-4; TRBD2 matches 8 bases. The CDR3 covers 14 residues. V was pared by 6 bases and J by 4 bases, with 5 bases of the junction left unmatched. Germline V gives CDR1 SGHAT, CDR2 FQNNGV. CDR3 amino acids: CASRTTSGKNIQYF. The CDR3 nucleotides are TGTGCCAGCAGAACCACTAGCGGAAAAAACATTCAGTACTTC.

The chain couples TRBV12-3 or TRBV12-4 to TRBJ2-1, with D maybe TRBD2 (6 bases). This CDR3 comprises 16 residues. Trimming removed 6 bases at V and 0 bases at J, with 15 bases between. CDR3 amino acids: CASSPYGGNSYNEQFF. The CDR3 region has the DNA TGTGCCAGCAGCCCCTATGGGGGGAACTCCTACAATGAGCAGTTCTTC.

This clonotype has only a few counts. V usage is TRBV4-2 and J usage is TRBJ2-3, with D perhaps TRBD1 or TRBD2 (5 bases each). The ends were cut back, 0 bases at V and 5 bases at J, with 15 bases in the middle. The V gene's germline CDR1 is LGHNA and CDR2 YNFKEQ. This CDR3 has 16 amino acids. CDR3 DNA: TGTGCCAGCAGCCAAGATCGTTGGGGGACGAAAGATACGCAGTATTTT. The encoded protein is CASSQDRWGTKDTQYF.